The present T cell receptor (beta chain) was sequenced within a study of T cells after yellow fever vaccination. About the research overall: Where fractions had low cell numbers, libraries were prepared from them with the SMART-Seq v4 Ultra Low Input RNA kit.

CDR1 is LGHDT and CDR2 is YNNKEL in the germline V gene (reference sequence). The CDR3 covers 13 residues. Trimming cost V 4 bases and J 7 bases, with 11 bases left between them. Study-wide points: Within FACS-sorted repertoires, abundant clonotypes contaminating from the bulk population could be present. Post-booster repertoires contained most primary-vaccination clones again (approximately 95% CD4, about 90% CD8).

In this sample, this clonotype turned up a few times. Its antigen is undetermined. A universal primer site and UMIs were added as TCR cDNA was made by 5'RACE template switching. TCRdb ran MiXCR on the 5' RACE reads and lists one entry per CDR3 protein. This table holds under 550,000 distinct CDR3 sequences, just over 20% found once. The origin of this receptor is a man aged 18 to 35 who received the YFV17D yellow fever vaccine. The sequences come from PBMCs, collected more than 20 days after the first yellow fever vaccination. This rearrangement joins TRBV3-1 to TRBJ1-3, with D uncertain. CDR3 bases: TGTGCCAGCAGCCCGGGCTTTCTGAACACCATATATTTT. Its protein product is CASSPGFLNTIYF. Full variable domain (rest looked up from reference TRBV3-1 and TRBJ1-3): DTAVSQTPKYLVTQMGNDKSIKCEQNLGHDTMYWYKQDSKKFLKIMFSYNNKELIINETVPNRFSPKSPDKAHLNLHINSLELGDSAVYFCASSPGFLNTIYFGEGSWLTVV.